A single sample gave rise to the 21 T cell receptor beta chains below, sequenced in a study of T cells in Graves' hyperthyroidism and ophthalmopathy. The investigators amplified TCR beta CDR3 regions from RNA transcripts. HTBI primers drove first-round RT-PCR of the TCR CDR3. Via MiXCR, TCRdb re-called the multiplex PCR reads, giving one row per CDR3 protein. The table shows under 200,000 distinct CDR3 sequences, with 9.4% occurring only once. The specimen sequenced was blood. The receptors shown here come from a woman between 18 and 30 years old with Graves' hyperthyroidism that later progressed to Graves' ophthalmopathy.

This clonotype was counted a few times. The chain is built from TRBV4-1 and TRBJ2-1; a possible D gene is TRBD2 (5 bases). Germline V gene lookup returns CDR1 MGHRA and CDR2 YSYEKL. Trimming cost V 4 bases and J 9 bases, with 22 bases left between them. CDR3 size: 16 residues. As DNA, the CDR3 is TGCGCCAGCAGCCGCCCCGAGGGTAGTCTGTCGGGTGAGCAGTTCTTC. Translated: CASSRPEGSLSGEQFF.

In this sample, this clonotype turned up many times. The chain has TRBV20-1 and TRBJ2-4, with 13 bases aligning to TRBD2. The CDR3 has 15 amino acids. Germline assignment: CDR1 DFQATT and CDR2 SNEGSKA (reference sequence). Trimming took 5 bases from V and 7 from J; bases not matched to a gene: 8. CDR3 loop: CSAHRLAGGGNIQYF. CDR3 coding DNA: TGCAGTGCTCATCGACTAGCGGGAGGCGGGAACATTCAGTACTTC.

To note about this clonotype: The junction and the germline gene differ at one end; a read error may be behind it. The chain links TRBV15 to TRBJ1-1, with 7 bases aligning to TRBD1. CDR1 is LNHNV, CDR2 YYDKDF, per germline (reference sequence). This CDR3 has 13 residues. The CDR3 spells CATIRGGTVEAFF. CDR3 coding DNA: TGTGCCACCATCAGAGGAGGGACAGTTGAAGCTTTCTTT.

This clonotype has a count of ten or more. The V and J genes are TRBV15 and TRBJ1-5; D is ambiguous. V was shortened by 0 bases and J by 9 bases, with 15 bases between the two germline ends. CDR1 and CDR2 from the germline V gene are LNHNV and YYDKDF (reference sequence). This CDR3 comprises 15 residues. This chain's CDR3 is CATSRDRNVLGPQHF. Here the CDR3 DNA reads TGTGCCACCAGCAGAGATAGGAACGTACTCGGGCCCCAGCATTTT.

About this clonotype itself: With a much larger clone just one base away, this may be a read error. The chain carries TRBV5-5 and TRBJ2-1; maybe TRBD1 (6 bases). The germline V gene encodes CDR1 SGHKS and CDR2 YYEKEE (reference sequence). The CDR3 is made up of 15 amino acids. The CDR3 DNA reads TGTGCCAGCGGCTTGGTCCAGGGGAAAATGAATGAGCAGTTCTTC. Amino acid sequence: CASGLVQGKMNEQFF.

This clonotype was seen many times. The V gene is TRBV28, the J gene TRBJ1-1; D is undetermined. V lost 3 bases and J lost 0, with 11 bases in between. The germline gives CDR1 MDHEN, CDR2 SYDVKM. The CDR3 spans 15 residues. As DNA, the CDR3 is TGTGCCAGCAGTTTTTATACGGCAGTGAACACTGAAGCTTTCTTT. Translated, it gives CASSFYTAVNTEAFF.

For the CDR3, the DNA is TGTGCCAGCGGGCCGGGGTGGGGGGCGGCGAATGAGCAGTTCTTC. Translating gives CASGPGWGAANEQFF. The chain couples TRBV9 to TRBJ2-1; the D gene could be TRBD1 or TRBD2 (6 bases each). The CDR3 extends over 15 amino acids. Trimming removed 7 bases from V and 7 bases from J, with 21 bases in between. Germline V gene data show CDR1 as SGDLS and CDR2 as YYNGEE.

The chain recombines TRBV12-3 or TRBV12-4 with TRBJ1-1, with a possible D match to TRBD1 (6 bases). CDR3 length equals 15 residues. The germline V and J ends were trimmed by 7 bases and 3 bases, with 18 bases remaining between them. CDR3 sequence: CASNQGRFGDTEAFF. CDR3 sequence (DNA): TGTGCCAGCAACCAGGGGAGGTTTGGGGACACTGAAGCTTTCTTT.

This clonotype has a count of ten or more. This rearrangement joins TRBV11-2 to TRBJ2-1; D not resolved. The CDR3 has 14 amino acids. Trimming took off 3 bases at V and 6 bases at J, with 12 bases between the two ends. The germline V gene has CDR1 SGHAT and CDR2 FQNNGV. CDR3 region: CASSFIREVNEQFF. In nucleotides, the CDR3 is TGTGCCAGCAGCTTTATACGCGAGGTCAATGAGCAGTTCTTC. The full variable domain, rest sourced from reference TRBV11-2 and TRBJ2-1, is EAGVAQSPRYKIIEKRQSVAFWCNPISGHATLYWYQQILGQGPKLLIQFQNNGVVDDSQLPKDRFSAERLKGVDSTLKIQPAKLEDSAVYLCASSFIREVNEQFFGPGTRLTVL.

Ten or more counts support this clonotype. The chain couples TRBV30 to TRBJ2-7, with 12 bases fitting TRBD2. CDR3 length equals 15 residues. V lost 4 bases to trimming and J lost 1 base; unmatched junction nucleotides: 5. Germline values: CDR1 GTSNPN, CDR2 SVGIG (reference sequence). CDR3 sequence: CAWKEGLAGSYEQYF. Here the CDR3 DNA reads TGTGCCTGGAAAGAAGGACTAGCGGGATCCTACGAGCAGTACTTC.

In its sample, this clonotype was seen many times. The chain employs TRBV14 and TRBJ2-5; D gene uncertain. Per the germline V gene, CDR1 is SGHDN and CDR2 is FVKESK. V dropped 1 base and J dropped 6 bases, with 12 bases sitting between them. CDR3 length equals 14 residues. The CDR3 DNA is TGTGCCAGCAGCCAAGGGCTCAGTTTGAAGACCCAGTACTTC. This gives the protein CASSQGLSLKTQYF.

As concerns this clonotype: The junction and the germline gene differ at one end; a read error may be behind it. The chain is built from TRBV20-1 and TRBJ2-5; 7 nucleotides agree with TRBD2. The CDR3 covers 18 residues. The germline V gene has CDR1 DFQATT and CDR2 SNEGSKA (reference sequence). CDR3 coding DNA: TGCAGTGCTAGAGATCGGTATGGTCTAGCGGAACAACAAGAGACCCAGCACTTC. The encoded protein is CSARDRYGLAEQQETQHF.

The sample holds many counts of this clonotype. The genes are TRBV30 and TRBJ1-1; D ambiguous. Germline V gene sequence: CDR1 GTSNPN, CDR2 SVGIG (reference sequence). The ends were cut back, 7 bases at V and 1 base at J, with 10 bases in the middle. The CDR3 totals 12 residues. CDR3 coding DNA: TGTGCCTCCTCCCGACAGAACACTGAAGCTTTCTTT. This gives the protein CASSRQNTEAFF.

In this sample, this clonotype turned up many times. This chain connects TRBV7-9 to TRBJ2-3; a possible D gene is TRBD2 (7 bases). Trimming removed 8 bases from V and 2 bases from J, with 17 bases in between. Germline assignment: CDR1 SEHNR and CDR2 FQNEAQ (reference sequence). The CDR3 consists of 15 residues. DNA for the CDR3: TGTGCCAGCCAATTGAGGGGGGGTTACACAGATACGCAGTATTTT. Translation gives CASQLRGGYTDTQYF.

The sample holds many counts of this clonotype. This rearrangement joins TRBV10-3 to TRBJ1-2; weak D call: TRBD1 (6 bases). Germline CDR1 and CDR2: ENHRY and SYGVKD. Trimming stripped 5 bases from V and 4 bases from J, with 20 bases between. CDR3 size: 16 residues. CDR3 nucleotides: TGTGCCATCAGTTCCGAGGACAGCCCAATTCCCTATGGCTACACCTTC. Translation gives CAISSEDSPIPYGYTF.

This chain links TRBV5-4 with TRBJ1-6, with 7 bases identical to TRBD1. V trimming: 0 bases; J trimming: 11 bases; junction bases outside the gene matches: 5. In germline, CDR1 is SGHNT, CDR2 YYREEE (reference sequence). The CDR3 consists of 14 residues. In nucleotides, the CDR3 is TGTGCCAGCAGCTTGGGTCCACAGGGGACACCCCTCCACTTT. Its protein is CASSLGPQGTPLHF.

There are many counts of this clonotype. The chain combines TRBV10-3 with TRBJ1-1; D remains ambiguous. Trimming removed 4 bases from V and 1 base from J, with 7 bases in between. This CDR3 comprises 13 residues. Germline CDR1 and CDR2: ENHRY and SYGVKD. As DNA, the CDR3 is TGTGCCATCAGTGTTGGCGGGAACACTGAAGCTTTCTTT. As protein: CAISVGGNTEAFF.

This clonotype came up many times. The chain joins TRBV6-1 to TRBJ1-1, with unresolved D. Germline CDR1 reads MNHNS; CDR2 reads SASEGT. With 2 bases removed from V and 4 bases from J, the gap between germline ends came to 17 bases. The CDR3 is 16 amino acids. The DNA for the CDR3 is TGTGCCAGCAGTGAATTGCCAGGCCTGGGCATCACTGAAGCTTTCTTT. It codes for CASSELPGLGITEAFF.

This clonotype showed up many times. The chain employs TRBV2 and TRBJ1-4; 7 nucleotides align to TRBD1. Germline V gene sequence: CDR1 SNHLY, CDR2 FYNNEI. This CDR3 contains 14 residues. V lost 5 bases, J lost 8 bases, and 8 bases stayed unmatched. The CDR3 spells CASSSDRVGEKLFF. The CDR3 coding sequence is TGTGCCAGCAGTTCTGACAGGGTAGGAGAAAAACTGTTTTTT.

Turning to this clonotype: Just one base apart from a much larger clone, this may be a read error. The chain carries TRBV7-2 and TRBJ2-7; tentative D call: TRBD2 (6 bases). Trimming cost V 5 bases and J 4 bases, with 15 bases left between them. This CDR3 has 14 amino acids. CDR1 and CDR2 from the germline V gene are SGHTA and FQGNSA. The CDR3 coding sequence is TGTGCCAGCAGCCGCGAGCGGGCCGAGTACGAGCAGTACTTC. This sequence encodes CASSRERAEYEQYF.

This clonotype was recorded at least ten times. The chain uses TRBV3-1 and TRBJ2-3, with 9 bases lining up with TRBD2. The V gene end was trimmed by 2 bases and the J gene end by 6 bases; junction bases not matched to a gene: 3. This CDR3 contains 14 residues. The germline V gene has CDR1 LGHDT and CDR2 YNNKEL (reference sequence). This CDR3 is CASSQLAGSDTQYF. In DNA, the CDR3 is TGTGCCAGCAGCCAACTAGCGGGGTCGGATACGCAGTATTTT.